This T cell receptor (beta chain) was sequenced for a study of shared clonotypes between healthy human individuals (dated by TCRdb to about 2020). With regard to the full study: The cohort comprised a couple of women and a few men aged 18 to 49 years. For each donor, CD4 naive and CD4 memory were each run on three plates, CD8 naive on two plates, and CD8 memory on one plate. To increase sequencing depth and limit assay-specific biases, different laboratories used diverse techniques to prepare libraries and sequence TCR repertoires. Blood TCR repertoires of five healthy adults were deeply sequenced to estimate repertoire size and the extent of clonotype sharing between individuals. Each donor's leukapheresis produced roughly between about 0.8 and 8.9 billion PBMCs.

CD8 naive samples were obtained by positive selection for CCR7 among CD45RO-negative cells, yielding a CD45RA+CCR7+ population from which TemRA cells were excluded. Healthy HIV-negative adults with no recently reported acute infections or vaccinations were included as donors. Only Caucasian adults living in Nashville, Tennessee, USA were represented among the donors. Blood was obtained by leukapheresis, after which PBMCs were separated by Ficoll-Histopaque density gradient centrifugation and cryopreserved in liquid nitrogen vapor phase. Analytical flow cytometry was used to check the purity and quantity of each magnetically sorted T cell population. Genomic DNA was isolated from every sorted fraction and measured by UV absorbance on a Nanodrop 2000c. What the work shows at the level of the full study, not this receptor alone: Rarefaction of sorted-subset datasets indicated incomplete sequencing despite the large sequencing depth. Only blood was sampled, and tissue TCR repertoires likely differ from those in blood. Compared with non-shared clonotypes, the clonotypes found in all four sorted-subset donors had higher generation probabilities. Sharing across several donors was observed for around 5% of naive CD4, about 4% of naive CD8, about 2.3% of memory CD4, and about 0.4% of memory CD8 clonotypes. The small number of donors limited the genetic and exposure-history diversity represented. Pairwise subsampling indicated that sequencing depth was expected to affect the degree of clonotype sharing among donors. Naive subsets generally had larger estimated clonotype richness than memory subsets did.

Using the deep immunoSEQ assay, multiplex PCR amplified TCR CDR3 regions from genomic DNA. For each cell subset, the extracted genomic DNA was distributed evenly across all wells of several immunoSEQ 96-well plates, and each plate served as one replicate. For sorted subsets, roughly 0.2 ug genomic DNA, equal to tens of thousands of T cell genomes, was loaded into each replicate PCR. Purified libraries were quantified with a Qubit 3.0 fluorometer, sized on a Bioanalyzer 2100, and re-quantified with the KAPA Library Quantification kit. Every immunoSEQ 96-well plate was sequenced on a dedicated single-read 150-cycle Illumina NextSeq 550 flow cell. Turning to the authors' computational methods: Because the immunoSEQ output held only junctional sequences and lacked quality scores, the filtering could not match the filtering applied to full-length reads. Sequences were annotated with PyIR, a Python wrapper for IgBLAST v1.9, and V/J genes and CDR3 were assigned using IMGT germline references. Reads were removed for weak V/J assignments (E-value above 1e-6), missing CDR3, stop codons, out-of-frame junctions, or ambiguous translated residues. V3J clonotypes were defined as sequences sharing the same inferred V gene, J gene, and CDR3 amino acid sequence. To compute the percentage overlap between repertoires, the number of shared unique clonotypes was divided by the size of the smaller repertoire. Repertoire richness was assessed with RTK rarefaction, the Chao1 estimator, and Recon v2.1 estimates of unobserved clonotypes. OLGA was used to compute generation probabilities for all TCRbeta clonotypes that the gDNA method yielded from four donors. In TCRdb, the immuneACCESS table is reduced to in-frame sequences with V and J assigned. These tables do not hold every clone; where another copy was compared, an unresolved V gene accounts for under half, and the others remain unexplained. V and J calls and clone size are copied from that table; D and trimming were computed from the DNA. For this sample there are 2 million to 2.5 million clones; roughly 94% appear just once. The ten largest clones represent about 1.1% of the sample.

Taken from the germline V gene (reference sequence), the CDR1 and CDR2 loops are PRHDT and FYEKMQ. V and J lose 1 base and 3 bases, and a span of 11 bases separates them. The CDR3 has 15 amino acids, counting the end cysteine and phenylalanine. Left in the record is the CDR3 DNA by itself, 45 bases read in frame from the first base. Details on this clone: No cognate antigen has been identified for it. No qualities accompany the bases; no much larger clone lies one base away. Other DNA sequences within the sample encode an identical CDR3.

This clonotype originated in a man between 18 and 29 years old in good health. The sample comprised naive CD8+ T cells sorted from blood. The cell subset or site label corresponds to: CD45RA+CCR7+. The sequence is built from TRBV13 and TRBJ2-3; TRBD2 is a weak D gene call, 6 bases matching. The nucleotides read TGTGCCAGCAGCTTAGCGGGAGAGGGAACAGATACGCAGTATTTT. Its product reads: CASSLAGEGTDTQYF.